Below are 29 T cell receptor delta chains sequenced from a single sample in a study of Vδ1+ human thymocytes listed by TCRdb under 2018. General conclusions and limits of the study: Thymic TRG and TRD repertoires appeared highly polyclonal with Gaussian CDR3 length distributions, unlike oligoclonal peripheral blood repertoires.

The sequencing machine was an Illumina MiSeq. RNA extraction was carried out with the RNeasy mini kit, and reverse transcription was then done using Superscript III. Multiplex PCR was used to generate CDR3 amplicons, with pooled V-gene forward primers and a constant-region reverse primer carrying Illumina adaptor overhangs. In TCRdb, clones were called once more from the public reads by CATT, and rows of identical DNA were later combined. Here the sample has some 73,000 delta-chain clones; roughly a third occur a single time. Roughly 0.26% of the sample is in the top ten clones. Their antigens remain unidentified. Material: Vdelta1+ gamma-delta thymocytes from the thymus. This specimen's cell subset or site label, interpreted: FACS-sorted CD3+ TCRalphabeta- TCRVdelta1+ TCRVdelta2- thymocytes. The source of these receptors is a boy in the first two years of life who had congenital heart surgery.

This chain connects TRDV1 to TRDJ1; 7 bases fit TRDD3. CDR3 length: 20 amino acids. Looked up from germline, CDR1 is TSWWSYY and CDR2 is QGS. V lost 4 bases to trimming and J lost 0 bases; unmatched junction nucleotides: 20. The CDR3 region has the DNA TGTGCTCTTGGGGCCATTCCCCCACCAGGGGGATTCCAATACACCGATAAACTCATCTTT. Its protein is CALGAIPPPGGFQYTDKLIF.

About this clone itself: A read error may account for a junction end that differs from germline. This rearrangement joins TRDV1 to TRDJ1; D perhaps matches TRDD3 (5 bases). CDR1 and CDR2 (germline): TSWWSYY, QGS. The CDR3 has 15 residues. The CDR3 region has the DNA TGTGCTCTTGGGGACTTTGGGGTACACACCGATAAACTCATCTTC. Translating gives CALGDFGVHTDKLIF.

The J gene is TRDJ1, the V gene TRDV2; 8 positions agree with TRDD3. The germline CDR1 and CDR2 sequences are GEAIGNYY and EKD. With 3 bases clipped from V and 0 bases from J, the junction kept 5 bases outside the gene matches. There are 15 residues in the CDR3. The chain's CDR3 is CACDAGYADTDKLIF. CDR3 nucleotide sequence: TGTGCCTGTGACGCGGGATACGCTGACACCGATAAACTCATCTTT.

The chain joins TRDV1 to TRDJ1; 9 bases are shared with TRDD3. The CDR3 is made up of 21 amino acids. Trimming took 1 base from V and 2 from J; bases not matched to a gene: 20. The germline gives CDR1 TSWWSYY, CDR2 QGS. CDR3 nucleotides: TGTGCTCTTGGGGAACCCCCTCCAAAAAAAGGTACTGGGGGACGGACCGATAAACTCATCTTT. Its protein product is CALGEPPPKKGTGGRTDKLIF.

V gene TRDV2 combines with J gene TRDJ1, with 10 positions matching TRDD3. CDR1 is GEAIGNYY and CDR2 is EKD in the germline V gene. J was trimmed by 0 bases and V by 3 bases; bases with no gene match: 6. The CDR3 runs 16 residues. The CDR3 is CACDGGYGGYTDKLIF. CDR3 bases: TGTGCCTGTGACGGGGGATACGGGGGGTACACCGATAAACTCATCTTT.

The gene calls are TRDV1 and TRDJ1, with a weak D call TRDD2 (5 bases). CDR3 length: 17 amino acids. The germline V gene has CDR1 TSWWSYY and CDR2 QGS. V was cut by 0 bases and J by 10 bases, with 24 bases left in between. Written as DNA, the CDR3 is TGTGCTCTTGGGGAACTGAACCTACCCCCGGGGTGGTTGCGACTCATCTTT. It translates to CALGELNLPPGWLRLIF.

A word on this clone: Possible read error: a much larger clone is one base away. The chain uses TRDV2 and TRDJ1; D perhaps matches TRDD3 (6 bases). The germline V gene has CDR1 GEAIGNYY and CDR2 EKD. CDR3 size: 14 residues. V lost 3 bases and J 4 bases, leaving 14 bases between the germline ends. DNA for the CDR3: TGTGCCTGTGACCCCAGGGATATGGGCGATAAACTCATCTTT. Translated: CACDPRDMGDKLIF.

The chain employs TRDV1 and TRDJ1, with TRDD2 matching 8 bases. The CDR3 contains 19 residues. Per the germline V gene, CDR1 is TSWWSYY and CDR2 is QGS. The trim removed 1 base at V and 1 base at J, leaving 14 bases unmatched. Here the CDR3 DNA reads TGTGCTCTTGGGGAACCCTTCTTCCTACCGGGGCTGTTCACCGATAAACTCATCTTT. Protein: CALGEPFFLPGLFTDKLIF.

This chain joins TRDV1 and TRDJ1; D is tentatively TRDD2 or TRDD3 (5 bases each). Germline V gene lookup returns CDR1 TSWWSYY and CDR2 QGS. This CDR3 comprises 20 residues. The V gene lost 0 bases and the J gene lost 3 bases, with 26 bases spanning the gap. CDR3 nucleotide sequence: TGTGCTCTTGGGGAACTACGGGGAGGTCATTCCTCAGTACGCCCCGATAAACTCATCTTT. Its protein product is CALGELRGGHSSVRPDKLIF.

A few counts support this clone. A read error may account for a junction end that differs from germline. The gene calls are TRDV1 and TRDJ1; 9 nucleotides match TRDD3. Germline V lookup: CDR1 TSWWSYY, CDR2 QGS. The CDR3 is 26 amino acids. The chain's CDR3 is CALGSTDLLQVGFGRTGGEDTDKLIF. The CDR3 DNA reads TGTGCTCTTGGGTCAACGGATTTACTCCAGGTTGGCTTTGGTAGGACTGGGGGAGAAGACACCGACAAACTCATCTTT.

This clone was seen more than once but under ten times. This chain connects TRDV1 to TRDJ1, with 11 bases identical to TRDD3. The CDR3 totals 21 residues. The ends lost 3 bases at V and 1 base at J; junction bases unmatched: 19. From germline, CDR1 is TSWWSYY and CDR2 QGS. CDR3 sequence: CALGDPLGLPMGDTPTDKLIF. Written as DNA, the CDR3 is TGTGCTCTTGGGGACCCTTTAGGACTTCCTATGGGGGATACGCCCACCGATAAACTCATCTTT.

This clone was counted ten times or more. One end of the junction varies from germline; a read error may be responsible. The chain joins TRDV2 to TRDJ1, with 9 bases aligning to TRDD3. CDR1 is GEAIGNYY, CDR2 EKD, per germline. The length of the CDR3 is 13 residues. In DNA, the CDR3 is TGTGCCTGTGACACACCCGTGGGGGATAGACTCATCTTT. This encodes CACDTPVGDRLIF.

V is TRDV1 and J is TRDJ1, with TRDD3 matching over 9 bases. The CDR3 has 22 residues. CDR1 is TSWWSYY and CDR2 is QGS in the germline V gene. V dropped 1 base and J dropped 0; count of bases not matched to a gene: 21. The CDR3 DNA reads TGTGCTCTTGGGGAACCCCGAAGGGACTGGGGGACACTCCATTGGTACACCGATAAACTCATCTTT. Translation: CALGEPRRDWGTLHWYTDKLIF.

As regards this clone: This sample includes further DNA sequences coding for the same CDR3. This rearrangement joins TRDV2 to TRDJ1; 8 bases map to TRDD3. Germline V CDR1 and CDR2: GEAIGNYY, EKD. This CDR3 is 16 amino acids long. The V and J ends lost 8 bases and 6 bases, in that order; junction bases with no gene match: 19. CDR3 nucleotides: TGTGCCTCTGTCATACTGGGGGCCGAAGGACCTCATAAACTCATCTTT. The encoded protein is CASVILGAEGPHKLIF.

The chain combines TRDV1 with TRDJ1; 11 bases are shared with TRDD3. The CDR3 has 25 amino acids. From germline, CDR1 is TSWWSYY and CDR2 QGS. The J segment lost 0 bases and the V segment lost 0 bases, leaving 27 bases of the junction unmatched. CDR3 sequence: CALGELSPVNSLYWGIRPNTDKLIF. Written as DNA, the CDR3 is TGTGCTCTTGGGGAACTGTCCCCCGTCAATTCTTTGTACTGGGGGATAAGGCCAAACACCGATAAACTCATCTTT.

V is TRDV1 and J is TRDJ1, with 7 positions matching TRDD3. The CDR3 has 17 amino acids. CDR1 TSWWSYY and CDR2 QGS come from the germline V gene. J was trimmed by 0 bases and V by 5 bases; bases with no gene match: 12. CDR3 coding DNA: TGTGCTCTTGGGACAGGGGCCCTGGGGATATACACCGATAAACTCATCTTT. As protein: CALGTGALGIYTDKLIF.

V and J are TRDV1 and TRDJ1, with a tentative D call TRDD3 (6 bases). This CDR3 has 13 amino acids. The V end was cut by 3 bases, the J end by 3 bases, with 8 bases between. CDR1 is TSWWSYY and CDR2 is QGS in the germline V gene. The CDR3 loop is CALGDWIPDKLIF. DNA of the CDR3: TGTGCTCTTGGGGACTGGATACCCGATAAACTCATCTTT.

This clone was recorded a few times. V gene TRDV1 combines with J gene TRDJ1; 10 positions agree with TRDD3. This CDR3 has 22 amino acids. Germline CDR1 reads TSWWSYY; CDR2 reads QGS. Trimming took 5 bases from V and 2 from J; bases not matched to a gene: 26. The CDR3 region has the DNA TGTGCTCTTGGGCCGCTGCGGCCTTCACTGGCTATGGGGGATACTTGGACCGATAAACTCATCTTT. Its protein product is CALGPLRPSLAMGDTWTDKLIF.

As to this clone: This sample also contains other DNA sequences that code for the same CDR3. V is TRDV1 and J is TRDJ1; tentative D call: TRDD2 (6 bases). The CDR3 is 21 residues long. CDR1 and CDR2 (germline): TSWWSYY, QGS. V shed 3 bases and J shed 1 base, with 30 bases lying between them. The CDR3 sequence is CALGELNFILRVGRPTDKLIF. In DNA form, the CDR3 reads TGTGCTCTTGGGGAGCTGAATTTTATCCTACGAGTTGGTAGGCCCACCGATAAACTCATCTTT.

This chain joins TRDV1 and TRDJ1; TRDD3 agrees at 10 bases. The germline gives CDR1 TSWWSYY, CDR2 QGS. Germline trimming cut 0 bases from V and 0 bases from J; bases unmatched to any gene: 34. CDR3 length: 27 residues. In DNA form, the CDR3 reads TGTGCTCTTGGGGAACTACGGCACTTCTCCTCTACGCACAGGGGGATACGCGATTCTGTCCACACCGATAAACTCATCTTT. Translated, it gives CALGELRHFSSTHRGIRDSVHTDKLIF.

The J gene is TRDJ1, the V gene TRDV1, with a weak D call TRDD3 (6 bases). There are 22 residues in the CDR3. CDR1 and CDR2 from the germline V gene are TSWWSYY and QGS. V gave up 2 bases and J gave up 1 base, with 32 bases separating them. The CDR3 loop is CALGEGSYGLVPGEIPTDKLIF. CDR3 DNA sequence: TGTGCTCTTGGGGAAGGATCCTATGGATTAGTACCTGGGGAAATTCCCACCGATAAACTCATCTTT.

This clone turned up a few times. The V call is TRDV1, the J call TRDJ1; possible D gene TRDD3, 5 bases. Trimming took 5 bases from V and 2 from J, leaving 15 bases between them. The CDR3 loop spans 15 amino acids. Germline V lookup: CDR1 TSWWSYY, CDR2 QGS. The CDR3 nucleotides are TGTGCTCTTGGGACATCTAGGGGGTGGACCGATAAACTCATCTTT. It specifies CALGTSRGWTDKLIF.

Notes on this clone: At one boundary the junction diverges from the germline segment, which might be a read error. The chain joins TRDV1 to TRDJ1, with TRDD3 matching over 9 bases. Per the germline V gene, CDR1 is TSWWSYY and CDR2 is QGS. The CDR3 has 23 amino acids. CDR3 in DNA: TGTGCTCTTGGGGAACTGCGAGGGCCGCCGCATTACTGGGGGACTCCACTCCTCGATAAACCCATCTTT. Translated, it gives CALGELRGPPHYWGTPLLDKPIF.

The genes are TRDV1 and TRDJ1, with 12 nucleotides matching TRDD3. The CDR3 totals 20 residues. V trimming: 4 bases; J trimming: 0 bases; junction bases outside the gene matches: 15. The germline V gene has CDR1 TSWWSYY and CDR2 QGS. Here the CDR3 reads CALGAFLGDTPNAHTDKLIF. The CDR3 DNA follows: TGTGCTCTTGGGGCATTCCTGGGGGATACGCCCAACGCTCACACCGATAAACTCATCTTT.

The chain has TRDV1 and TRDJ1, with 9 bases fitting TRDD2. CDR1 TSWWSYY and CDR2 QGS come from the germline V gene. This CDR3 spans 23 amino acids. V was clipped by 2 bases and J by 0 bases; unmatched bases: 25. The CDR3 nucleotides are TGTGCTCTTGGGGAAAGGGAGCCTTCCTACATAGGGATAAAGGCGGGGTACACCGATAAACTCATCTTT. The encoded protein is CALGEREPSYIGIKAGYTDKLIF.

This sequence joins TRDV1 and TRDJ1; 7 bases agree with TRDD3. V was clipped by 1 base and J by 0 bases; unmatched bases: 17. CDR1 is TSWWSYY, CDR2 QGS, per germline. The CDR3 runs to 20 residues. The CDR3 DNA sequence: TGTGCTCTTGGGGAACGACAAGCTACTGGGGAACTGATATACACCGATAAACTCATCTTT. Its translation is CALGERQATGELIYTDKLIF.

This sequence joins TRDV1 and TRDJ1, with 13 nucleotides matching TRDD3. CDR1 and CDR2 (germline): TSWWSYY, QGS. V lost 2 bases to trimming and J lost 0 bases; unmatched junction nucleotides: 21. This CDR3 comprises 23 residues. CDR3 nucleotides: TGTGCTCTTGGGGAATGGTCTTCCCTACTCTACTGGGGGATACGCGGGTACACCGATAAACTCATCTTT. The encoded protein is CALGEWSSLLYWGIRGYTDKLIF.

Only a few counts were recorded for this clone. Other DNA sequences in the sample encode the same CDR3. V usage is TRDV1 and J usage is TRDJ1; 10 positions match TRDD3. The CDR3 covers 23 residues. The germline V gene has CDR1 TSWWSYY and CDR2 QGS. V shed 0 bases and J 0 bases; nucleotides not matched to a gene: 22. CDR3 loop: CALGELFLSLGDKDPKYTDKLIF. Written as DNA, the CDR3 is TGTGCTCTTGGGGAACTCTTCCTCTCCCTGGGGGATAAGGATCCGAAGTACACCGATAAACTCATCTTT.

The chain joins TRDV1 to TRDJ1; D tentatively reads TRDD2 or TRDD3 (5 bases each). This CDR3 spans 17 amino acids. Germline CDR1 reads TSWWSYY; CDR2 reads QGS. Trimming removed 5 bases at V and 0 bases at J, with 19 bases between. CDR3 region: CALGPFGGPFYTDKLIF. DNA of the CDR3: TGTGCTCTTGGGCCCTTCGGGGGGCCGTTTTACACCGATAAACTCATCTTT.